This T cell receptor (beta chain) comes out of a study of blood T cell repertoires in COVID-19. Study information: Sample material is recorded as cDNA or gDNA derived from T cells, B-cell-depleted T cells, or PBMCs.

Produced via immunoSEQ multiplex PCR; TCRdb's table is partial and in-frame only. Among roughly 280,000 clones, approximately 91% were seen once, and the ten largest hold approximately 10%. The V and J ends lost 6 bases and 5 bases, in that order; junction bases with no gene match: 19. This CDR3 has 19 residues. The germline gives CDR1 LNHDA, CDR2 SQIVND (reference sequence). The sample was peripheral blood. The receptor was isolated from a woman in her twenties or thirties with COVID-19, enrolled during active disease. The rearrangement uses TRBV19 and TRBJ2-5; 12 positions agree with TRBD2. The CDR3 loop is CASSPSPTSGSSLAETQYF. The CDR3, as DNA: TGTGCCAGTAGCCCTAGCCCGACTAGCGGGAGCTCATTGGCGGAGACCCAGTACTTC.